A single sample is the source of the 14 T cell receptor beta chains below, sequenced in a study of blood T cell repertoires in COVID-19. Clones were read by immunoSEQ multiplex PCR, and TCRdb kept only the in-frame ones, dropping some. Of around 300,000 clones detected, around 86% appear once; the ten largest clones hold less than 3%. The sequenced sample was peripheral blood. All receptors come from a woman aged 25 to 39 with active or convalescent COVID-19.

This rearrangement joins TRBV2 to TRBJ1-1, with a tentative D call TRBD1 (5 bases). The CDR3 is made up of 12 amino acids. Germline assignment: CDR1 SNHLY and CDR2 FYNNEI. V gave up 6 bases and J gave up 6 bases, with 11 bases separating them. Written as DNA, the CDR3 is TGTGCCAGCAGGGCAGGGATCGCTGAAGCTTTCTTT. This encodes CASRAGIAEAFF.

This rearrangement joins TRBV7-2 to TRBJ1-6; D unresolved. Germline lookup yields CDR1 SGHTA and CDR2 FQGNSA. V dropped 5 bases and J dropped 8 bases, with 13 bases sitting between them. The CDR3 is 14 residues long. The CDR3 spells CASSAPGLYSPLHF. CDR3 sequence (DNA): TGTGCCAGCAGCGCGCCGGGTCTTTATTCACCCCTCCACTTT.

The J gene is TRBJ2-1, the V gene TRBV7-9; 10 bases are shared with TRBD2. The length of the CDR3 is 17 residues. Germline-derived CDR1 and CDR2 are SEHNR and FQNEAQ (reference sequence). Unmatched junction bases numbered 8, after V lost 2 bases and J lost 4 bases. The CDR3 DNA sequence: TGTGCCAGCAGCTTATGGATAGCGGGGGGTCTATACAATGAGCAGTTCTTC. Translation: CASSLWIAGGLYNEQFF.

This sequence joins TRBV2 and TRBJ1-1; D is possibly TRBD1 (6 bases). Germline V lookup: CDR1 SNHLY, CDR2 FYNNEI. The CDR3 runs 14 residues. Deletions cut 4 bases from V and 3 bases from J, with 12 bases between. CDR3 sequence reads: CASSAQGYDTEAFF. In DNA, the CDR3 is TGTGCCAGCAGTGCCCAGGGGTATGACACTGAAGCTTTCTTT.

The gene calls are TRBV3-1 (or the pseudogene TRBV3-2) and TRBJ2-3; D perhaps matches TRBD2 (6 bases). The CDR3 contains 18 residues. The V end was cut by 2 bases, the J end by 3 bases, with 21 bases between. Germline V gene data show CDR1 as LGHDT and CDR2 as YNNKEL (reference sequence). This CDR3 is CASSQTRPGLAATDTQYF. CDR3 nucleotide sequence: TGTGCCAGCAGCCAAACTAGACCCGGGTTAGCGGCTACAGATACGCAGTATTTT.

This chain uses TRBV7-9 with TRBJ1-2; tentative D call: TRBD1 (5 bases). V lost 5 bases and J 1 base, leaving 17 bases between the germline ends. CDR1 and CDR2 (germline): SEHNR, FQNEAQ (reference sequence). The CDR3 has 16 residues. The CDR3 nucleotides are TGTGCCAGCAGCCGTATCAGGGCTAATGGTAACTATGGCTACACCTTC. Its translation: CASSRIRANGNYGYTF.

This chain links TRBV4-1 with TRBJ1-2; D is perhaps TRBD1 (6 bases). Germline CDR1 MGHRA, CDR2 YSYEKL. Between the trimmed V and J ends, which lost 2 bases and 1 base, there was a span of 17 bases. The CDR3 totals 17 residues. CDR3 sequence (DNA): TGCGCCAGCAGCCAACAGATTGCAGGGGACGTTAACTATGGCTACACCTTC. Amino acid sequence: CASSQQIAGDVNYGYTF.

This rearrangement joins TRBV7-9 to TRBJ1-2; D possibly corresponds to TRBD1 (6 bases). This CDR3 region has 13 residues. V shed 7 bases and J shed 3 bases, with 12 bases lying between them. The germline V gene has CDR1 SEHNR and CDR2 FQNEAQ (reference sequence). CDR3 sequence reads: CASTFTGYYGYTF. The CDR3 coding sequence is TGTGCCAGCACCTTCACAGGGTACTATGGCTACACCTTC.

The chain is built from TRBV9 and TRBJ1-1; maybe TRBD1 (5 bases). V was shortened by 0 bases and J by 1 base, with 7 bases between the two germline ends. The CDR3 length is 14 residues. Per the germline V gene, CDR1 is SGDLS and CDR2 is YYNGEE. DNA of the CDR3: TGTGCCAGCAGCGTAGATCAGGGGAACACTGAAGCTTTCTTT. This gives the protein CASSVDQGNTEAFF.

V gene TRBV7-2 combines with J gene TRBJ2-7; possibly TRBD1 for D (6 bases). The germline V gene encodes CDR1 SGHTA and CDR2 FQGNSA. V was pared by 3 bases and J by 3 bases, with 15 bases between. The CDR3 has 15 amino acids. The CDR3 loop reads CASSFTGNAGYEQYF. CDR3 nucleotide sequence: TGTGCCAGCAGCTTTACAGGGAATGCGGGCTACGAGCAGTACTTC. The complete variable domain, with remaining parts taken from reference TRBV7-2 and TRBJ2-7, reads GAGVSQSPSNKVTEKGKDVELRCDPISGHTALYWYRQSLGQGLEFLIYFQGNSAPDKSGLPSDRFSAERTGGSVSTLTIQRTQQEDSAVYLCASSFTGNAGYEQYFGPGTRLTVT.

The chain carries TRBV27 and TRBJ2-5; 8 bases map to TRBD1. Germline V lookup: CDR1 MNHEY, CDR2 SMNVEV (reference sequence). The CDR3 consists of 14 residues. Trimming at V came to 6 bases and at J to 4 bases, leaving 7 bases not matched to a gene. The CDR3 spells CASRRQGMGETQYF. The CDR3, as DNA: TGTGCCAGCAGGAGACAGGGGATGGGAGAGACCCAGTACTTC.

The rearrangement uses TRBV7-9 and TRBJ1-1, with D maybe TRBD1 (6 bases). From germline, CDR1 is SEHNR and CDR2 FQNEAQ (reference sequence). This CDR3 region has 13 residues. Deletions cut 2 bases from V and 5 bases from J, with 9 bases between. CDR3 amino acids: CASSLNRETEAFF. DNA for the CDR3: TGTGCCAGCAGCTTAAACAGGGAAACTGAAGCTTTCTTT. The full variable domain, rest sourced from reference TRBV7-9 and TRBJ1-1, is DTGVSQNPRHKITKRGQNVTFRCDPISEHNRLYWYRQTLGQGPEFLTYFQNEAQLEKSRLLSDRFSAERPKGSFSTLEIQRTEQGDSAMYLCASSLNRETEAFFGQGTRLTVV.

The chain uses TRBV20-1 and TRBJ2-5; perhaps TRBD1 as D (5 bases). V dropped 3 bases and J dropped 0 bases, with 11 bases sitting between them. CDR3 length equals 14 residues. Germline V lookup: CDR1 DFQATT, CDR2 SNEGSKA (reference sequence). CDR3 residues: CSASRRTYQETQYF. Written as DNA, the CDR3 is TGCAGTGCTAGTAGAAGGACATACCAAGAGACCCAGTACTTC.

This chain connects TRBV5-4 to TRBJ2-7, with D perhaps TRBD2 (6 bases). Trimming shortened V by 2 bases and J by 4 bases, and 10 bases separated the two germline ends. Germline V gene lookup returns CDR1 SGHNT and CDR2 YYREEE (reference sequence). This CDR3 has 13 residues. The CDR3 DNA reads TGTGCCAGCAGCTTAGGTGGAGGGTACGAGCAGTACTTC. This sequence encodes CASSLGGGYEQYF.